This TCR beta chain was recovered during a study of cytomegalovirus exposure and HLA in healthy donors. Trimming removed 2 bases from V and 1 base from J, with 5 bases in between. The CDR3 runs to 13 residues. Germline assignment: CDR1 GTSNPN and CDR2 SVGIG (reference sequence). PCR involved 60 Vbeta and 13 Jbeta primers. The protocol was immunoSEQ multiplex PCR, while the TCRdb copy is restricted to in-frame clones and leaves out a portion. The table lists more than 95,000 clones, approximately 80% of them singletons. Sequencing used PBMCs. The TCR originated in a young man in good health and CMV-seropositive. The chain couples TRBV30 to TRBJ1-4; a weak D match, TRBD1 (5 bases). For the CDR3, the DNA is TGTGCCTGGAGTACAGGAACTAATGAAAAACTGTTTTTT. Amino acids: CAWSTGTNEKLFF. The whole variable domain, remainder taken from reference TRBV30 and TRBJ1-4, is SQTIHQWPATLVQPVGSPLSLECTVEGTSNPNLYWYRQAAGRGLQLLFYSVGIGQISSEVPQNLSASRPQDRQFILSSKKLLLSDSGFYLCAWSTGTNEKLFFGSGTQLSVL.